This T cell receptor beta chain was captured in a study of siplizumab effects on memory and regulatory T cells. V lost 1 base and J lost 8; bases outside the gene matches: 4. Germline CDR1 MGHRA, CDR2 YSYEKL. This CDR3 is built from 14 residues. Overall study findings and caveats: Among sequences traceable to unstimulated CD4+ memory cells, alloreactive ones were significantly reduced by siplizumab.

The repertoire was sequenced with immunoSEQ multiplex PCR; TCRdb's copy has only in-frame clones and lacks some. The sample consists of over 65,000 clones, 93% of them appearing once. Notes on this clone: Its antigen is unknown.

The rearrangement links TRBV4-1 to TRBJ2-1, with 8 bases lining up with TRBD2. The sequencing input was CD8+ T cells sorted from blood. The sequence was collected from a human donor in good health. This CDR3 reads CASSQGGGRDEQFF. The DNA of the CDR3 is TGCGCCAGCAGCCAAGGCGGGGGGCGGGATGAGCAGTTCTTC.